This T cell receptor (beta chain) was identified in a study of blood T cell repertoires in COVID-19. Study summary: From the United States, Italy and Spain came samples of acute and convalescent COVID-19. Nucleic acid was either cDNA or gDNA, and it came from T cells, B-cell-depleted T cells, or PBMCs.

Clones were sequenced by immunoSEQ multiplex PCR, and TCRdb holds only the in-frame ones, with some missing. The table has about 130,000 clones, approximately 85% seen once. This clone was observed once. The length of the CDR3 is 19 residues. Germline CDR1 reads KGHSH; CDR2 reads LQKENI. V lost 1 base, J lost 2 bases, and 15 bases stayed unmatched. This clonotype was sampled from a man of 80 years or more with active or convalescent COVID-19. This chain joins TRBV18 and TRBJ2-3; 7 bases fit TRBD2. The specimen was peripheral blood. For the CDR3, the DNA is TGTGCCAGCTCACCACTCTTATTCCGGACTAGAAGGGACACAGATACGCAGTATTTT. This translates into CASSPLLFRTRRDTDTQYF.